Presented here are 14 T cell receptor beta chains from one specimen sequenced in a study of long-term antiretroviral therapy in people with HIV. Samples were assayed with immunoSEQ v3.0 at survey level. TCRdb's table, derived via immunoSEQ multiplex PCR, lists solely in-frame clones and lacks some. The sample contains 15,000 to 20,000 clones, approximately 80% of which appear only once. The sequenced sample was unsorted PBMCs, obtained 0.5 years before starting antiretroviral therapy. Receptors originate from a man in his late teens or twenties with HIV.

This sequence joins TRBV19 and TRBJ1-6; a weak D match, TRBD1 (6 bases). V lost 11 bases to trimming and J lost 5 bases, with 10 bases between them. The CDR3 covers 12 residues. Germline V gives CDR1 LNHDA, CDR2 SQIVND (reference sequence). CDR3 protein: CAGGQHNSPLHF. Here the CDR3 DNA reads TGTGCCGGGGGCCAACATAATTCACCCCTCCACTTT.

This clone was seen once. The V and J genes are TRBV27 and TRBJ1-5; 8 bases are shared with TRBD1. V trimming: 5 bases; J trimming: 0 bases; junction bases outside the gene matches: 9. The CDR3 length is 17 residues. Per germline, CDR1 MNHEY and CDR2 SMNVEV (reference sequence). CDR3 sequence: CASSDTSGGASNQPQHF. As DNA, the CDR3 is TGTGCCAGCAGTGATACCTCAGGGGGCGCTAGCAATCAGCCCCAGCATTTT.

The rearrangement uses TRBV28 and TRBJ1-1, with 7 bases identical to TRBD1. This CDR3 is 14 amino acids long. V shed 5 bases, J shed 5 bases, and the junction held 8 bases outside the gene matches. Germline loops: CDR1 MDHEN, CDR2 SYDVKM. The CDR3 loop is CASSPPGQRTEAFF. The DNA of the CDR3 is TGTGCCAGCAGTCCTCCGGGACAGAGAACTGAAGCTTTCTTT.

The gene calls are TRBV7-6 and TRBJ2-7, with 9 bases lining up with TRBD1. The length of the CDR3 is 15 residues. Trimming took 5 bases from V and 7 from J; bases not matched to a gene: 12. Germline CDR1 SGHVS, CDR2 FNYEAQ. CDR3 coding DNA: TGTGCCAGCAGCGCCTCCGGGACAGGGCTTGGGGAGCAGTACTTC. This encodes CASSASGTGLGEQYF.

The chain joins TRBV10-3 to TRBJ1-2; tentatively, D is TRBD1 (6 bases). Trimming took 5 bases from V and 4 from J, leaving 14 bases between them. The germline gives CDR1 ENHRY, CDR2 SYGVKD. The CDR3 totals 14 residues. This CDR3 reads CAISPETGTYGYTF. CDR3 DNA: TGTGCCATCAGTCCAGAGACAGGCACCTATGGCTACACCTTC.

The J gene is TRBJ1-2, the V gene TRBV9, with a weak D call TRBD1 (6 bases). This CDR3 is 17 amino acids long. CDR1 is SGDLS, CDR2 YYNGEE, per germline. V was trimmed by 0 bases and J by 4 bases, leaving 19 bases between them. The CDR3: CASSVALQGSDLYGYTF. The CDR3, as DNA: TGTGCCAGCAGCGTAGCTCTCCAGGGGTCCGACCTCTATGGCTACACCTTC. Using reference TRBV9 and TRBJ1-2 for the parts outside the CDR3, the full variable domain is DSGVTQTPKHLITATGQRVTLRCSPRSGDLSVYWYQQSLDQGLQFLIQYYNGEERAKGNILERFSAQQFPDLHSELNLSSLELGDSALYFCASSVALQGSDLYGYTFGSGTRLTVV.

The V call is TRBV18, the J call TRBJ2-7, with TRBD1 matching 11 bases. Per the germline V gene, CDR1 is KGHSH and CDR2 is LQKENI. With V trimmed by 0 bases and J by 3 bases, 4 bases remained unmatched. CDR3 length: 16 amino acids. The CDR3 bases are TGTGCCAGCTCACCACCGATCGGGACAGGGGGCTACGAGCAGTACTTC. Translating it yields CASSPPIGTGGYEQYF.

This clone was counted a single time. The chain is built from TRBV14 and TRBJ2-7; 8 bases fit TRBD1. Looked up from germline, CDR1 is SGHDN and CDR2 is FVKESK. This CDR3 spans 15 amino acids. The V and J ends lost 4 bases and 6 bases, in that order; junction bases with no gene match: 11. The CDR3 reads CASSPWDRLVGEQYF. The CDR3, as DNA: TGTGCCAGCAGCCCCTGGGACAGGTTAGTGGGCGAGCAGTACTTC.

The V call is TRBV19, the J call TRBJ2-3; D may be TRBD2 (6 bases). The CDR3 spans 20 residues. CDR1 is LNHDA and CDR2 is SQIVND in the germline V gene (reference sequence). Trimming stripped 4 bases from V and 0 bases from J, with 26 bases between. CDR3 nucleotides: TGTGCCAGTAGTAACCTCACCGACCCCGCTAGCGTTGCTAGCACAGATACGCAGTATTTT. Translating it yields CASSNLTDPASVASTDTQYF.

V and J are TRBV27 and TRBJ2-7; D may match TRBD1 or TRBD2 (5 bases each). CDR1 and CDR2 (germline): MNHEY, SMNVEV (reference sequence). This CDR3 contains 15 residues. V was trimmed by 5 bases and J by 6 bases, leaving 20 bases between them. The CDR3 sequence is CASSPAGTTVTEQYF. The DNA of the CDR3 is TGTGCCAGCAGTCCAGCCGGGACCACGGTAACCGAGCAGTACTTC.

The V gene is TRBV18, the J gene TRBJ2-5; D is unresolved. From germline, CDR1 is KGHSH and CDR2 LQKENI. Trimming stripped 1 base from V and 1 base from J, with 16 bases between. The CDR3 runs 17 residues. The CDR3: CASSPQFVLQSQETQYF. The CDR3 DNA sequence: TGTGCCAGCTCACCACAGTTCGTTCTACAGAGCCAAGAGACCCAGTACTTC. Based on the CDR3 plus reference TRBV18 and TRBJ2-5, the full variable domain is NAGVMQNPRHLVRRRGQEARLRCSPMKGHSHVYWYRQLPEEGLKFMVYLQKENIIDESGMPKERFSAEFPKEGPSILRIQQVVRGDSAAYFCASSPQFVLQSQETQYFGPGTRLLVL.

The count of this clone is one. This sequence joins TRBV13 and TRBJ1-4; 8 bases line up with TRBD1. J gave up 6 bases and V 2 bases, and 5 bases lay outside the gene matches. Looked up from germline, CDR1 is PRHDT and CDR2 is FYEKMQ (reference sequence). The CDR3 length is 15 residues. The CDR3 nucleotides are TGTGCCAGCAGCTTACAGGGGGCGTTGTATGAAAAACTGTTTTTT. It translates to CASSLQGALYEKLFF.

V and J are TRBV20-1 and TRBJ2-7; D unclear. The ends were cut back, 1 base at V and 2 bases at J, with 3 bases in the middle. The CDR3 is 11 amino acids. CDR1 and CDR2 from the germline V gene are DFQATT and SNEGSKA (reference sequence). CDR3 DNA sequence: TGCAGTGCTAGAGTCCCCTACGAGCAGTACTTC. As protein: CSARVPYEQYF.

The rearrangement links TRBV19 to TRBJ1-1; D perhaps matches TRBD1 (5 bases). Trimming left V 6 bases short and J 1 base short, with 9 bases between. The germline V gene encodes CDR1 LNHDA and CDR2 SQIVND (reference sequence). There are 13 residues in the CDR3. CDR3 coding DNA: TGTGCCAGTAGCCCGGGGGGGAACACTGAAGCTTTCTTT. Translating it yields CASSPGGNTEAFF.